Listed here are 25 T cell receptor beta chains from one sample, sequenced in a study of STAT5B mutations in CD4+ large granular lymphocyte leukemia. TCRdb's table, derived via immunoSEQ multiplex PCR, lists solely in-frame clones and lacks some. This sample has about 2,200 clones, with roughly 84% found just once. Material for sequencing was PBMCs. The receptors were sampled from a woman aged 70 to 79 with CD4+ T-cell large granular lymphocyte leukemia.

CDR3 loop: CASSFGTGVTDTQYF. As DNA, the CDR3 is TGTGCCAGCAGCTTCGGGACAGGGGTGACAGATACGCAGTATTTT. J is TRBJ2-3 and V is TRBV7-9, with 10 bases fitting TRBD1. Germline V lookup: CDR1 SEHNR, CDR2 FQNEAQ (reference sequence). The trim removed 3 bases at V and 3 bases at J, leaving 3 bases unmatched. The CDR3 is made up of 15 amino acids.

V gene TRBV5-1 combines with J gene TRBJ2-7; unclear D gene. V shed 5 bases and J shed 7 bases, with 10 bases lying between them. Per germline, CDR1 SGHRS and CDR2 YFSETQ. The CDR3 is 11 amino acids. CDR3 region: CASRQDREQYF. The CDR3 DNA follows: TGCGCCAGCAGGCAGGATCGGGAGCAGTACTTC.

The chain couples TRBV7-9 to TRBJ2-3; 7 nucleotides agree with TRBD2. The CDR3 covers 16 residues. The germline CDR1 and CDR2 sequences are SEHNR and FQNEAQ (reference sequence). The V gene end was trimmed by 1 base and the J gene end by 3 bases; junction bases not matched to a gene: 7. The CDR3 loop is CASSLGPSSGTDTQYF. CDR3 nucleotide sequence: TGTGCCAGCAGCTTAGGCCCGTCTAGCGGAACAGATACGCAGTATTTT. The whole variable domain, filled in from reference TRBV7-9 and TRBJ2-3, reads DTGVSQNPRHKITKRGQNVTFRCDPISEHNRLYWYRQTLGQGPEFLTYFQNEAQLEKSRLLSDRFSAERPKGSFSTLEIQRTEQGDSAMYLCASSLGPSSGTDTQYFGPGTRLTVL.

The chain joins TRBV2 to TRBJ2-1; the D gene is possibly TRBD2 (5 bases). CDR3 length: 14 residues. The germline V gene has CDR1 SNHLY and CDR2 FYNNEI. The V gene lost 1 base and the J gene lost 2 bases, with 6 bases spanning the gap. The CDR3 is CASSEVGTYNEQFF. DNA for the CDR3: TGTGCCAGCAGTGAAGTCGGGACCTACAATGAGCAGTTCTTC.

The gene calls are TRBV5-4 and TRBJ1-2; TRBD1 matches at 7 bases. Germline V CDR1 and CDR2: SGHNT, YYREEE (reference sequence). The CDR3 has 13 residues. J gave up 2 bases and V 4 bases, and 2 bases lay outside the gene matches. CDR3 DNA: TGTGCCAGCAGCCCGGGACAGAACTATGGCTACACCTTC. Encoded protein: CASSPGQNYGYTF. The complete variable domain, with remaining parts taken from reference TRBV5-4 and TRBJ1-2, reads ETGVTQSPTHLIKTRGQQVTLRCSSQSGHNTVSWYQQALGQGPQFIFQYYREEENGRGNFPPRFSGLQFPNYSSELNVNALELDDSALYLCASSPGQNYGYTFGSGTRLTVV.

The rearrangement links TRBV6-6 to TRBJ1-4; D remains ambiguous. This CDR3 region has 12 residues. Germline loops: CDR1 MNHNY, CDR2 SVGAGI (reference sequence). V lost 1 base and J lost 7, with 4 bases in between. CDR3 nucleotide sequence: TGTGCCAGCAGTTACTTTGGTGAAAAACTGTTTTTT. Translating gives CASSYFGEKLFF.

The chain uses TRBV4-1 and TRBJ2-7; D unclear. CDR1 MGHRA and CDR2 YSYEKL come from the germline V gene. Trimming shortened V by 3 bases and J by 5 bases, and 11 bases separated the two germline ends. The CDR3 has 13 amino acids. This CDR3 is CASSHSSPDEQYF. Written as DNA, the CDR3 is TGCGCCAGCAGCCACTCATCACCGGACGAGCAGTACTTC.

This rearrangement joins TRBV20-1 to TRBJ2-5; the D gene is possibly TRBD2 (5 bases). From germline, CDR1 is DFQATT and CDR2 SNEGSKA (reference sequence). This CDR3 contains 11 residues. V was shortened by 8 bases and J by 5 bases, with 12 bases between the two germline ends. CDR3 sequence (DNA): TGCAGTCTCGGGGTGGGGGAGACCCAGTACTTC. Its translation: CSLGVGETQYF.

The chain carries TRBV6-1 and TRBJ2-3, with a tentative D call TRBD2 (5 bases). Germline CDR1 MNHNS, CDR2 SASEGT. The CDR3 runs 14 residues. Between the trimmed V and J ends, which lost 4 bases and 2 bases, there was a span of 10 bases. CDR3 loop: CASSALGDTDTQYF. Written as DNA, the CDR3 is TGTGCCAGCAGTGCGCTGGGAGACACAGATACGCAGTATTTT.

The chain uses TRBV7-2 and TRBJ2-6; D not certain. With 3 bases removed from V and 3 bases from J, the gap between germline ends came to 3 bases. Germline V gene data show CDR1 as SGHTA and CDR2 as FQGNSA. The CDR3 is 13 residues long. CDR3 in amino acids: CASSFYGANVLTF. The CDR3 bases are TGTGCCAGCAGCTTCTATGGGGCCAACGTCCTGACTTTC.

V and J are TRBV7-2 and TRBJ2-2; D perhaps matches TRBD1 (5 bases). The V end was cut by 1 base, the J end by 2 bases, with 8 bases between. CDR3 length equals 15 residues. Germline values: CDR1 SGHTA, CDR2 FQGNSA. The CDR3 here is CASSLGGANTGELFF. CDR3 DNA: TGTGCCAGCAGCTTAGGTGGGGCAAACACCGGGGAGCTGTTTTTT. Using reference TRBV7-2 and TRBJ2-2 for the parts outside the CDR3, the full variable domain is GAGVSQSPSNKVTEKGKDVELRCDPISGHTALYWYRQSLGQGLEFLIYFQGNSAPDKSGLPSDRFSAERTGGSVSTLTIQRTQQEDSAVYLCASSLGGANTGELFFGEGSRLTVL.

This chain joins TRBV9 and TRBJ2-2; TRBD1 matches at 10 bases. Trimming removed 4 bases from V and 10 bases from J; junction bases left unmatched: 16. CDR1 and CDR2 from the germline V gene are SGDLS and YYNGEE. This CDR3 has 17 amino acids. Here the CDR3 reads CASSTLGQGGLLSELFF. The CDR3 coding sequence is TGTGCCAGCAGCACTCTTGGACAGGGGGGTTTACTGTCGGAGCTGTTTTTT.

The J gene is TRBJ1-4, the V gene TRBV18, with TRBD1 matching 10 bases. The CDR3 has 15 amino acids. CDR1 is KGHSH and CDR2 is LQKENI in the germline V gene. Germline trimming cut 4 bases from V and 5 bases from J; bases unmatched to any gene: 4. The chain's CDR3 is CASSLWDRGNEKLFF. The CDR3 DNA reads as TGTGCCAGCTCACTTTGGGACAGGGGCAATGAAAAACTGTTTTTT.

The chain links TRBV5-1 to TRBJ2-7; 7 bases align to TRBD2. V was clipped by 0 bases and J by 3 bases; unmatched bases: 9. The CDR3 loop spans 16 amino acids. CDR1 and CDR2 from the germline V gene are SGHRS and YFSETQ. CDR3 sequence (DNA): TGCGCCAGCAGCTTGGCCAGGAGCGGGACTGACTACGAGCAGTACTTC. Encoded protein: CASSLARSGTDYEQYF. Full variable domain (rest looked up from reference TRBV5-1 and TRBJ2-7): KAGVTQTPRYLIKTRGQQVTLSCSPISGHRSVSWYQQTPGQGLQFLFEYFSETQRNKGNFPGRFSGRQFSNSRSEMNVSTLELGDSALYLCASSLARSGTDYEQYFGPGTRLTVT.

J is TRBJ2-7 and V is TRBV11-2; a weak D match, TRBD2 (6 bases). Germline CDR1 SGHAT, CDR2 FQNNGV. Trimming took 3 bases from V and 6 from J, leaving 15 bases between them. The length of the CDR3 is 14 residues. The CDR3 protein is CASSLRRGEGEQYF. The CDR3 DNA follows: TGTGCCAGCAGCTTGAGGCGGGGCGAGGGCGAGCAGTACTTC.

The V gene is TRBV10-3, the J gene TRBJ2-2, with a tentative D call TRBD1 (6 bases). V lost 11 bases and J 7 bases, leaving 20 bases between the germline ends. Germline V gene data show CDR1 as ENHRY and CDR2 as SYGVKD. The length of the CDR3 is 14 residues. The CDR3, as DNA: TGTGCCTCTAGGGGGTTGTCCTTCGACGGGGAGCTGTTTTTT. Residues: CASRGLSFDGELFF.

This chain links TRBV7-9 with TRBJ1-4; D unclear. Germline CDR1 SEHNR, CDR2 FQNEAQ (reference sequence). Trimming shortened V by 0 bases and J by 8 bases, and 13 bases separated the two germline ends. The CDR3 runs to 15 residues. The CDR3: CASSLAQTLEEKLFF. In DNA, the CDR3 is TGTGCCAGCAGCTTAGCTCAGACCCTGGAGGAAAAACTGTTTTTT.

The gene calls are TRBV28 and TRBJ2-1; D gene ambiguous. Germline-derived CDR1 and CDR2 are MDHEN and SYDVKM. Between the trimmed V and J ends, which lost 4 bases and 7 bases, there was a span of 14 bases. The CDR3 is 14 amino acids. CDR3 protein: CASSSLNLLNEQFF. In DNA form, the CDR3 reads TGTGCCAGCAGTTCTCTTAACCTGCTGAATGAGCAGTTCTTC. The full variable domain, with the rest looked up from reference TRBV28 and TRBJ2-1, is DVKVTQSSRYLVKRTGEKVFLECVQDMDHENMFWYRQDPGLGLRLIYFSYDVKMKEKGDIPEGYSVSREKKERFSLILESASTNQTSMYLCASSSLNLLNEQFFGPGTRLTVL.

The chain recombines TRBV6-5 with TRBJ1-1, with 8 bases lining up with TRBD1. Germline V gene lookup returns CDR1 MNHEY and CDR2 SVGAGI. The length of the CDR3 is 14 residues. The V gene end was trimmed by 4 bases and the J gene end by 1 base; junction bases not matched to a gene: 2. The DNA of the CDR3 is TGTGCCAGCAGTTCCGGGACAGGGAACACTGAAGCTTTCTTT. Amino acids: CASSSGTGNTEAFF.

This chain's CDR3 is CASKRTGSSGEQYF. DNA for the CDR3: TGTGCCAGCAAACGGACAGGGAGCTCGGGGGAGCAGTACTTC. J is TRBJ2-7 and V is TRBV6-5; 8 bases match TRBD1. The V segment lost 7 bases and the J segment 7 bases; nucleotides outside the gene matches: 12. CDR1 is MNHEY and CDR2 is SVGAGI in the germline V gene. The CDR3 runs to 14 residues.

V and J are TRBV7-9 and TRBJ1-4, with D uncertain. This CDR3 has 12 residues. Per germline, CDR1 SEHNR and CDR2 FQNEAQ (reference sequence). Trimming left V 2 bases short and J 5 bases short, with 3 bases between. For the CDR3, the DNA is TGTGCCAGCAGCTTACAGAATGAAAAACTGTTTTTT. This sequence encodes CASSLQNEKLFF.

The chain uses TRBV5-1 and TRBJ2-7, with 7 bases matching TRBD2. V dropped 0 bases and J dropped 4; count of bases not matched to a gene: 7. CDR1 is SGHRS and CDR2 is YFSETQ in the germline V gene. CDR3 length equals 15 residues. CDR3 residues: CASSLGLAAIYEQYF. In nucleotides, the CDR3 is TGCGCCAGCAGCTTGGGGCTAGCGGCTATTTACGAGCAGTACTTC.

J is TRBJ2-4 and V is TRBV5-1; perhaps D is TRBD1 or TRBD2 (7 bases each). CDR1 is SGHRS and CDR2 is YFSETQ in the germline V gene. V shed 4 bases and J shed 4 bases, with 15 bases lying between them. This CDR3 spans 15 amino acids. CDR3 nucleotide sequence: TGCGCCAGCAGCCCCGGGGGGACAGTAAAAAACATTCAGTACTTC. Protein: CASSPGGTVKNIQYF.

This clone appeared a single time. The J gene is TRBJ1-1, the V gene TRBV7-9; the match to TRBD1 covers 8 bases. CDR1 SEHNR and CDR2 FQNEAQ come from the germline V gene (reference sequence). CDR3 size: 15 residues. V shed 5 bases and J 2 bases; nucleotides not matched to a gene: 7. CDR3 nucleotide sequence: TGTGCCAGCAGCCCATGGACAGGGATAAACACTGAAGCTTTCTTT. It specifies CASSPWTGINTEAFF.

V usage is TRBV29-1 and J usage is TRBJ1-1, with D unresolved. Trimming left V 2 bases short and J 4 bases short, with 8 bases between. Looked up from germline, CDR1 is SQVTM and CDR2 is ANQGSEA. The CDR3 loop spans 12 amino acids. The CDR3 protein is CSVEWYGTEAFF. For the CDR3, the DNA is TGCAGCGTTGAATGGTACGGCACTGAAGCTTTCTTT.